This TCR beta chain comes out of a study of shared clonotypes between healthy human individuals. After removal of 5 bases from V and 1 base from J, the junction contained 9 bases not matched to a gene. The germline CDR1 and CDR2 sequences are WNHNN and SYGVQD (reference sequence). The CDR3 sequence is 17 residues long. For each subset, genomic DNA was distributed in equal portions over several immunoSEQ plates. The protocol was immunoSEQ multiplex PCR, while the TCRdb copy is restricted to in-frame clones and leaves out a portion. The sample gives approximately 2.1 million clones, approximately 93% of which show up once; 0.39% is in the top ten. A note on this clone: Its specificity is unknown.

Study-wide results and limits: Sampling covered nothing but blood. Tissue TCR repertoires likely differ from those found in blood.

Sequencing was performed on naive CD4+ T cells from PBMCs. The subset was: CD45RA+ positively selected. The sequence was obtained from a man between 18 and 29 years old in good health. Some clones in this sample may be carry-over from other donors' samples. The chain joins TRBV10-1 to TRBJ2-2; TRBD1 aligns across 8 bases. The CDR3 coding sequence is TGCGCCAGCAGTAGAGGAAGAGGGACAGGGAACACCGGGGAGCTGTTTTTT. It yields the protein CASSRGRGTGNTGELFF.